The 3 T cell receptor beta chains listed next were all sequenced from one sample in a study of cytotoxic CD8 clonotypes in ibrutinib-treated CLL. Data came from immunoSEQ multiplex PCR; TCRdb stores just in-frame clones and leaves some out. The sample lists around 330,000 clones, 67% occurring once. The specimen was PBMCs, collected after 36 months of ibrutinib treatment. All receptors derive from a human donor with chronic lymphocytic leukemia.

This chain connects TRBV12-5 to TRBJ2-7, with 8 bases that match TRBD1. Losses at the gene ends were 2 bases for V and 0 bases for J; bases not matched to a gene: 12. This CDR3 has 18 amino acids. The V gene's germline CDR1 is LGHNT and CDR2 FRNRAP. CDR3 amino acids: CASGLPLLGTGSSYEQYF. As DNA, the CDR3 is TGTGCTAGTGGTTTGCCTCTATTAGGGACAGGCAGCTCCTACGAGCAGTACTTC.

This chain uses TRBV11-1 with TRBJ2-7, with D hard to call. CDR1 SGHAT and CDR2 FQDESV come from the germline V gene (reference sequence). Trimming pared 5 bases from V and 2 bases from J, leaving 10 bases between. This CDR3 has 13 residues. The CDR3 is CASSLRRTYEQYF. As DNA, the CDR3 is TGTGCCAGCAGCCTCAGACGGACCTACGAGCAGTACTTC.

This clone was observed a handful of times. The chain is built from TRBV5-5 and TRBJ2-5; the match to TRBD2 covers 9 bases. Germline trimming cut 6 bases from V and 5 bases from J; bases unmatched to any gene: 8. This CDR3 is 14 amino acids long. Germline V gene sequence: CDR1 SGHKS, CDR2 YYEKEE (reference sequence). The CDR3 nucleotides are TGTGCCAGCAACCCGAATAGCGGGAGTGAGACCCAGTACTTC. This sequence encodes CASNPNSGSETQYF.